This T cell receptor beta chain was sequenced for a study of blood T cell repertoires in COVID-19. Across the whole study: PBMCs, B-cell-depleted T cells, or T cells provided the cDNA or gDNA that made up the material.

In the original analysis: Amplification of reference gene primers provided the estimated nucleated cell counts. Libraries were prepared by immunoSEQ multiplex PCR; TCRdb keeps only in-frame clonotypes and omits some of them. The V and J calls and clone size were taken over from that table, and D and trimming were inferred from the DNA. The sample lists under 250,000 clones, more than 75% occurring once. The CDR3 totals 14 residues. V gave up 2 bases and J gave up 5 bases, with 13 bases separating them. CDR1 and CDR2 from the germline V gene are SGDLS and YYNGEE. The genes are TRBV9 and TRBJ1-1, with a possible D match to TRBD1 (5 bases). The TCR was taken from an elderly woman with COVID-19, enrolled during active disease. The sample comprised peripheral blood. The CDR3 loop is CASSVMQGSTEAFF. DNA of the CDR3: TGTGCCAGCAGCGTTATGCAGGGTTCAACTGAAGCTTTCTTT.